The clone carrying this T cell receptor (beta chain) was seen a few times. One end of the junction varies from germline; a read error may be responsible. The library came from three nested PCR rounds adapted from ARM-PCR protocols. TCRdb ran MiXCR on the multiplex PCR reads and lists one entry per CDR3 protein. The sample consists of 65,000 to 95,000 distinct CDR3 sequences, around two thirds of them appearing once. The data were taken from a study of tumor and adjacent non-tumor tissue in lung cancer. No cell sorting was done before RNA was extracted from the tissue. The germline V gene encodes CDR1 SGHKS and CDR2 YYEKEE (reference sequence). This CDR3 has 15 residues.

The sequenced sample was lung tumor tissue. The chain links TRBV5-5 to TRBJ2-1; D is possibly TRBD1 or TRBD2 (5 bases each). The sequence was collected from a woman aged 70-85 years with non-small cell lung cancer. In DNA form, the CDR3 reads TGTGCCAGCAGCCCTCAATTGGGGGTTAACAACGAGCGGTTCTTC. It codes for CASSPQLGVNNERFF.